This is a list of T cell receptor beta chains from one sample in a study of blood T cell repertoires in COVID-19. Some clones are missing from TCRdb's copy, which holds only in-frame ones; the method was immunoSEQ multiplex PCR. The sample includes 170,000 or so clones, about 88% of them seen just once. Material: peripheral blood. The receptors here all came from a man aged 35 to 55 with active or convalescent COVID-19. Each CDR3 is given with its conserved first and last residue. A D gene is named only where the DNA matches it firmly. Clone sizes are given selectively: once, few, many, or a class where the clone is expanded.

v_gene	d_gene	j_gene	abundance	CDR3aa	CDR3nt
TRBV29-1	.	TRBJ2-3	.	CSVGRDTTDTQYF	TGCAGCGTTGGTCGGGACACCACAGATACGCAGTATTTT
TRBV11-2	TRBD2	TRBJ2-1	.	CASSLVGSGGDEQFF	TGTGCCAGCAGCTTAGTGGGTAGCGGGGGGGATGAGCAGTTCTTC
TRBV2	.	TRBJ1-2	.	CASSEGQGYGYTF	TGTGCCAGCAGTGAAGGTCAGGGATATGGCTACACCTTC
TRBV9	.	TRBJ1-5	.	CASSVTVNQPQHF	TGTGCCAGCAGCGTAACGGTCAATCAGCCCCAGCATTTT
TRBV6-5	.	TRBJ2-5	.	CASSPGTPQETQYF	TGTGCCAGCAGCCCGGGAACGCCCCAAGAGACCCAGTACTTC
TRBV28	.	TRBJ1-2	.	CASSLSRTGNYGYTF	TGTGCCAGCAGTTTAAGTCGAACAGGGAACTATGGCTACACCTTC
TRBV19	.	TRBJ1-1	.	CASSKGTGWTEAFF	TGTGCCAGTAGTAAAGGAACAGGGTGGACTGAAGCTTTCTTT
TRBV24-1	.	TRBJ2-1	.	CATSDFTASYNEQFF	TGTGCCACCAGTGACTTTACTGCGTCCTACAATGAGCAGTTCTTC
TRBV7-2	.	TRBJ1-6	.	CASSLGLNSPLHF	TGTGCCAGCAGCTTAGGGCTTAATTCACCCCTCCACTTT
TRBV28	TRBD1	TRBJ1-4	.	CASSSPGQGDEKLFF	TGTGCCAGCAGTTCGCCGGGACAGGGGGATGAAAAACTGTTTTTT
TRBV7-2	.	TRBJ1-2	.	CASSSPVSRRGYTF	TGTGCCAGCAGCTCCCCAGTGTCAAGGAGGGGCTACACCTTC
TRBV6-2/TRBV6-3	TRBD2	TRBJ2-1	.	CASSYSPSGGLYNEQFF	TGTGCCAGCAGTTACTCCCCTAGCGGGGGACTTTACAATGAGCAGTTCTTC
TRBV30	.	TRBJ2-7	.	CAWSPSGVPSQYF	TGTGCCTGGAGTCCTTCGGGGGTCCCGAGCCAGTACTTC
TRBV12-3/TRBV12-4	TRBD1	TRBJ2-7	.	CASGTGYEQYF	TGTGCCAGCGGGACAGGCTACGAGCAGTACTTC
TRBV30	TRBD2	TRBJ2-7	.	CAWIRASGGAGSYEQYF	TGTGCCTGGATTAGGGCTAGCGGGGGGGCCGGGTCCTACGAGCAGTACTTC
TRBV5-6	.	TRBJ2-3	.	CASSLLNTQYF	TGTGCCAGCAGCTTGTTAAATACGCAGTATTTT
TRBV10-2	TRBD1	TRBJ2-7	.	CASSSRDRGYEQYF	TGCGCCAGCAGCTCCCGGGACAGGGGATACGAGCAGTACTTC
TRBV2	.	TRBJ1-4	.	CASRETPGSTNEKLFF	TGTGCCAGCAGGGAGACTCCAGGGTCCACTAATGAAAAACTGTTTTTT
TRBV7-3	.	TRBJ2-3	many	CASRLDGDTQYF	TGTGCCAGCAGACTAGACGGAGATACGCAGTATTTT
TRBV28	.	TRBJ1-2	.	CASSFSPALHPNYGYTF	TGTGCCAGCAGTTTCTCGCCCGCGTTGCATCCTAACTATGGCTACACCTTC
TRBV11-2	.	TRBJ1-4	.	CASSQRPARNEKLFF	TGTGCCAGCAGCCAGCGGCCGGCGCGTAATGAAAAACTGTTTTTT
TRBV30	.	TRBJ2-5	.	CAWSVLGRQQETQYF	TGTGCCTGGAGTGTACTCGGCAGACAACAAGAGACCCAGTACTTC
TRBV3-1/TRBV3-2	.	TRBJ1-6	.	CASSSRDSGRNSPLHF	TGTGCCAGCAGCTCCCGGGACTCAGGTCGAAATTCACCCCTCCACTTT
TRBV3-1/TRBV3-2	TRBD2	TRBJ2-3	.	CASSPRTSGGGDTQYF	TGTGCCAGCAGCCCTAGGACTAGCGGGGGGGGAGATACGCAGTATTTT
TRBV27	.	TRBJ1-2	few	CASSLSGEWGYTF	TGTGCCAGCAGTTTGAGCGGGGAGTGGGGCTACACCTTC
TRBV7-7	.	TRBJ2-1	.	CASSLGSSYNEQFF	TGTGCTAGCAGCTTAGGCAGTTCCTACAATGAGCAGTTCTTC
TRBV15	.	TRBJ1-4	.	CATSRAGQNEKLFF	TGTGCCACCAGCAGAGCTGGACAGAATGAAAAACTGTTTTTT
TRBV21-1	.	TRBJ1-2	.	CASSKGDQGSLRGYTF	TGTGCCAGCAGCAAAGGGGATCAGGGGAGCCTTAGGGGCTACACCTTC
TRBV3-1/TRBV3-2	TRBD1	TRBJ2-7	.	CASSQVVSRGHEQYF	TGTGCCAGCAGCCAAGTAGTTAGCAGGGGGCACGAGCAGTACTTC
TRBV19	.	TRBJ2-2	.	CASMSHKNTGELFF	TGTGCCAGTATGAGTCATAAGAACACCGGGGAGCTGTTTTTT
TRBV19	.	TRBJ1-5	once	CASSALDTYQPQHF	TGTGCCAGTAGTGCACTGGACACTTATCAGCCCCAGCATTTT
TRBV15	.	TRBJ2-2	.	CATSRGGWTVYAGELFF	TGTGCCACCAGCAGAGGAGGGTGGACCGTCTATGCCGGGGAGCTGTTTTTT
TRBV28	.	TRBJ2-1	.	CAALAVNEQFF	TGTGCCGCTTTAGCGGTGAATGAGCAGTTCTTC
TRBV28	.	TRBJ2-1	.	CASTPSDRVGNEQFF	TGTGCCAGCACTCCCTCCGACAGAGTAGGCAATGAGCAGTTCTTC
TRBV7-6	.	TRBJ1-5	.	CASSRKGGSNQPQHF	TGTGCCAGCAGCCGTAAGGGAGGAAGCAATCAGCCCCAGCATTTT
TRBV9	TRBD1	TRBJ2-6	.	CASSVDKILESRGIWSGANVLTF	TGTGCCAGCAGCGTAGACAAGATTCTCGAATCCAGGGGGATTTGGTCTGGGGCCAACGTCCTGACTTTC
TRBV5-1	.	TRBJ2-3	.	CASSLGEVTDTQYF	TGCGCCAGCAGCTTGGGGGAGGTGACAGATACGCAGTATTTT
TRBV5-1	TRBD1	TRBJ2-3	.	CASSRTGQSTDTQYF	TGCGCCAGCAGCCGGACAGGGCAAAGCACAGATACGCAGTATTTT
TRBV4-2	.	TRBJ1-3	.	CASSQRPDSPGNTIYF	TGTGCCAGCAGCCAGAGACCGGACAGCCCGGGAAACACCATATATTTT
TRBV6-2/TRBV6-3	TRBD2	TRBJ2-5	.	CASSYSLAGPQQETQYF	TGTGCCAGCAGTTACTCACTAGCGGGGCCCCAACAAGAGACCCAGTACTTC
TRBV2	.	TRBJ2-5	once	CASRRNRDPMETQYF	TGTGCCAGCAGACGCAACAGGGACCCTATGGAGACCCAGTACTTC
TRBV7-9	.	TRBJ2-7	once	CASSLGGTYEQYF	TGTGCCAGCAGCTTAGGTGGTACATACGAGCAGTACTTC
TRBV28	TRBD1	TRBJ1-2	.	CASSRGTGPLFYGYTF	TGTGCCAGCAGTCGAGGGACAGGGCCCTTGTTTTATGGCTACACCTTC
TRBV9	.	TRBJ2-2	.	CASSPMAQGISTGELFF	TGTGCCAGCAGCCCGATGGCACAGGGAATAAGTACCGGGGAGCTGTTTTTT
TRBV2	.	TRBJ1-5	.	CASSPTGNNQPQHF	TGTGCCAGCAGTCCGACAGGTAACAATCAGCCCCAGCATTTT
TRBV9	.	TRBJ2-3	.	CASSVVAVDTQYF	TGTGCCAGCAGCGTAGTGGCGGTGGATACGCAGTATTTT
TRBV4-1	TRBD2	TRBJ2-2	.	CASSLGTSGGTTGELFF	TGCGCCAGCAGCCTGGGGACTAGCGGGGGGACCACCGGGGAGCTGTTTTTT
TRBV7-8	.	TRBJ1-6	.	CATSSPPGNSPLHF	TGTGCCACGTCCTCCCCCCCCGGTAATTCACCCCTCCACTTT
TRBV12-3/TRBV12-4	.	TRBJ1-2	.	CASTPGGPYGYTF	TGTGCCAGCACCCCGGGGGGGCCCTATGGCTACACCTTC
TRBV5-4	.	TRBJ2-6	.	CASSSQGRGANVLTF	TGTGCCAGCAGCTCTCAGGGAAGGGGGGCCAACGTCCTGACTTTC
TRBV27	.	TRBJ1-1	.	CASSFRNRANTEAFF	TGTGCCAGCAGTTTTCGGAACAGGGCTAACACTGAAGCTTTCTTT
TRBV28	TRBD1	TRBJ1-2	.	CASSTQLRDRGTYTF	TGTGCCAGCAGTACTCAACTCCGGGACAGGGGGACCTACACCTTC
TRBV28	TRBD1	TRBJ2-3	.	CASSFRRDRGMYTQYF	TGTGCCAGCAGTTTCCGCCGGGACAGGGGGATGTATACGCAGTATTTT